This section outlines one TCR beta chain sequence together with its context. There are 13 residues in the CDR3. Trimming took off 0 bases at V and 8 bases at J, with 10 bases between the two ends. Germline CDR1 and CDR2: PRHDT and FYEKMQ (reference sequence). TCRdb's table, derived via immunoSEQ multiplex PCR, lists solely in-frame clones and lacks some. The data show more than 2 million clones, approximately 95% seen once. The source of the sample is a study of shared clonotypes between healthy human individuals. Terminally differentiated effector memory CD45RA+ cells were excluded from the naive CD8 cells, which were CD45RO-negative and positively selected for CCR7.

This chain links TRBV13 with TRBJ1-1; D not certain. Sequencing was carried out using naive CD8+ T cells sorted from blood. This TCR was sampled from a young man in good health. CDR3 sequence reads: CASSLGDFGEAFF. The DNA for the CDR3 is TGTGCCAGCAGCTTAGGGGATTTTGGGGAAGCTTTCTTT. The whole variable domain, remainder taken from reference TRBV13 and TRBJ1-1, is AAGVIQSPRHLIKEKRETATLKCYPIPRHDTVYWYQQGPGQDPQFLISFYEKMQSDKGSIPDRFSAQQFSDYHSELNMSSLELGDSALYFCASSLGDFGEAFFGQGTRLTVV.